These 3 T cell receptor beta chains were all obtained from the same sample, sequenced in a study of Graves' ophthalmopathy and Graves' hyperthyroidism. RNA transcripts were the template, and TCR beta CDR3 regions were amplified from them. HTBI primers were employed in first-round RT-PCR, then a second-round multiplex PCR followed. Each CDR3 protein is one row after TCRdb ran MiXCR on the multiplex PCR reads. The sample carries about 410,000 distinct CDR3 sequences, 18% recorded once. The source material was peripheral blood. All receptors come from a woman aged 18-35 years with Graves' ophthalmopathy.

The V and J genes are TRBV4-3 and TRBJ2-2, with D unclear. Trimming stripped 2 bases from V and 5 bases from J, with 9 bases between. Per germline, CDR1 LGHNA and CDR2 YSLEER. The CDR3 is made up of 14 amino acids. CDR3: CASSQRERTGELFF. CDR3 DNA sequence: TGCGCCAGCAGCCAAAGAGAAAGGACCGGGGAGCTGTTTTTT.

Ten or more counts support this clonotype. The chain recombines TRBV7-9 with TRBJ1-6; D is perhaps TRBD1 (5 bases). The CDR3 consists of 16 residues. Germline V lookup: CDR1 SEHNR, CDR2 FQNEAQ (reference sequence). V was clipped by 5 bases and J by 10 bases, with 21 bases between them. CDR3 amino acids: CASSPPPGGRGSPLHF. The DNA for the CDR3 is TGTGCCAGCAGCCCTCCCCCGGGGGGTCGGGGGTCACCCCTCCACTTT.

This clonotype was recorded many times. J is TRBJ1-6 and V is TRBV12-3 or TRBV12-4; TRBD1 aligns across 9 bases. Trimming cost V 5 bases and J 6 bases; bases outside gene matches: 5. The CDR3 covers 15 residues. CDR3 in amino acids: CASSPGTGFNSPLHF. The CDR3, as DNA: TGTGCCAGCAGTCCCGGGACAGGGTTTAATTCACCCCTCCACTTT.